These 29 T cell receptor beta chains were sequenced from one sample in a study of blood T cells in healthy people across ages. Using a J-beta primer mix together with a sample-barcoded 5' primer, a second PCR was run for about 6 to 12 cycles. A single record per CDR3 protein comes from TCRdb applying MiXCR to the 5' RACE reads. The sample shows 630,000 or so distinct CDR3 sequences, 25% to 30% of them seen only once. What was sequenced was blood. Every receptor here comes from a woman at least 80 years old in good health.

This clonotype appeared many times. This sequence joins TRBV27 and TRBJ2-7, with 7 positions matching TRBD2. Trimming took 1 base from V and 11 from J; bases not matched to a gene: 5. In germline, CDR1 is MNHEY, CDR2 SMNVEV (reference sequence). The CDR3 contains 12 residues. CDR3 sequence reads: CASSLLGGREYF. The CDR3 region has the DNA TGTGCCAGCAGTTTATTGGGGGGGAGAGAGTACTTC.

This clonotype was recorded at least ten times. The chain employs TRBV5-1 and TRBJ1-1; possibly TRBD1 for D (5 bases). Germline V gene data show CDR1 as SGHRS and CDR2 as YFSETQ. Deletions cut 1 base from V and 3 bases from J, with 10 bases between. The CDR3 is 14 residues long. The CDR3 region is CASSLRQGDTEAFF. The DNA for the CDR3 is TGCGCCAGCAGCTTGCGGCAGGGCGACACTGAAGCTTTCTTT. Looking up the rest from reference TRBV5-1 and TRBJ1-1 gives the full variable domain: KAGVTQTPRYLIKTRGQQVTLSCSPISGHRSVSWYQQTPGQGLQFLFEYFSETQRNKGNFPGRFSGRQFSNSRSEMNVSTLELGDSALYLCASSLRQGDTEAFFGQGTRLTVV.

This clonotype was recorded many times. The CDR3 region is CASSLPGGSGANVLTF. As DNA, the CDR3 is TGCGCCAGCAGCCTACCAGGGGGCTCTGGGGCCAACGTCCTGACTTTC. The V gene is TRBV5-1, the J gene TRBJ2-6; 7 nucleotides line up with TRBD1. This CDR3 region has 16 residues. V was clipped by 4 bases and J by 0 bases; unmatched bases: 4. CDR1 and CDR2 from the germline V gene are SGHRS and YFSETQ.

The rearrangement uses TRBV5-1 and TRBJ2-1; 9 nucleotides match TRBD1. This CDR3 region has 16 residues. CDR1 and CDR2 from the germline V gene are SGHRS and YFSETQ. J lost 0 bases, V lost 2 bases, and 3 bases had no gene match. CDR3 amino acids: CASSFMGQGSYNEQFF. Here the CDR3 DNA reads TGCGCCAGCAGCTTTATGGGACAGGGCTCCTACAATGAGCAGTTCTTC.

This clonotype was seen more than once but under ten times. The chain has TRBV12-3 or TRBV12-4 and TRBJ2-1; TRBD2 agrees at 13 bases. This CDR3 contains 16 residues. The ends lost 4 bases at V and 7 bases at J; junction bases unmatched: 7. The CDR3 reads CASSSGLAGPRNEQFF. CDR3 sequence (DNA): TGTGCCAGCAGTTCGGGACTAGCGGGGCCCAGGAATGAGCAGTTCTTC.

Only a few counts were recorded for this clonotype. The chain is built from TRBV7-2 and TRBJ2-5; possibly TRBD2 for D (6 bases). The CDR3 consists of 15 residues. V was shortened by 6 bases and J by 11 bases, with 25 bases between the two germline ends. CDR1 is SGHTA and CDR2 is FQGNSA in the germline V gene. The CDR3 here is CTSSATSRVYNEQYF. CDR3 coding DNA: TGTACCAGCAGTGCAACTAGCAGGGTATACAATGAGCAGTACTTC. Full variable domain (missing parts from reference TRBV7-2 and TRBJ2-5): GAGVSQSPSNKVTEKGKDVELRCDPISGHTALYWYRQSLGQGLEFLIYFQGNSAPDKSGLPSDRFSAERTGGSVSTLTIQRTQQEDSAVYLCTSSATSRVYNEQYFGPGTRLLVL.

The V gene is TRBV28, the J gene TRBJ1-1; 9 nucleotides line up with TRBD1. The CDR3 sequence is 15 residues long. The germline CDR1 and CDR2 sequences are MDHEN and SYDVKM. Losses at the gene ends were 4 bases for V and 10 bases for J; bases not matched to a gene: 13. DNA for the CDR3: TGTGCCAGCAGTTGGGGCACAGGGGGCCGGTTTGGAGCTTTCTTT. It encodes CASSWGTGGRFGAFF.

This clonotype was seen ten or more times. The chain employs TRBV7-8 and TRBJ2-7; D could derive from TRBD1 or TRBD2 (5 bases each). The CDR3 spans 15 residues. Trimming removed 4 bases from V and 2 bases from J, with 15 bases in between. Germline values: CDR1 SGHVS, CDR2 FQNEAQ. The CDR3 DNA reads as TGTGCCAGCAGCTCGCCGGGACCGGGAACCTACGAGCAGTACTTC. Amino acid sequence: CASSSPGPGTYEQYF.

The table lists this clonotype with a few counts. This may arise from a read error, as a much more abundant clone is one base away. The V call is TRBV20-1, the J call TRBJ2-7; tentative D call: TRBD2 (5 bases). The CDR3 runs to 11 residues. Germline CDR1 and CDR2: DFQATT and SNEGSKA (reference sequence). The CDR3, as DNA: TGCAGGGCTAGCCCAACCTACGAGCAGTACTTC. Translation gives CRASPTYEQYF.

This clonotype was seen only a few times. The chain links TRBV10-3 to TRBJ1-3; D may be TRBD1 (5 bases). Germline lookup yields CDR1 ENHRY and CDR2 SYGVKD. Trimming stripped 5 bases from V and 5 bases from J, with 10 bases between. There are 13 residues in the CDR3. CDR3 amino acids: CAISTGGRNTIYF. DNA for the CDR3: TGTGCCATCAGTACCGGGGGGAGAAACACCATATATTTT.

This clonotype was seen ten or more times. The J gene is TRBJ2-5, the V gene TRBV11-3; 7 positions match TRBD2. The J call is doubtful: the DNA matches TRBJ2-7 better. The germline V gene has CDR1 SGHNT and CDR2 YENEEA. The CDR3 spans 13 residues. As DNA, the CDR3 is TGTGCCAGCAGCAAGGGGAGGGTCTCCGAGCAGTACTTC. Protein: CASSKGRVSEQYF.

This clonotype was seen repeatedly, ten times or more. This chain links TRBV7-8 with TRBJ2-5; TRBD1 matches at 8 bases. Trimming cost V 4 bases and J 4 bases; bases outside gene matches: 8. Per the germline V gene, CDR1 is SGHVS and CDR2 is FQNEAQ. The CDR3 totals 15 residues. This CDR3 is CASSWSQGARETQYF. The CDR3 DNA reads TGTGCCAGCAGCTGGTCCCAGGGGGCTCGAGAGACCCAGTACTTC.

V gene TRBV7-2 combines with J gene TRBJ1-2; TRBD1 matches 7 bases. Germline V gene sequence: CDR1 SGHTA, CDR2 FQGNSA. The CDR3 covers 14 residues. The V and J ends lost 4 bases and 9 bases, in that order; junction bases with no gene match: 11. The CDR3: CASSSRLDRASYTF. The CDR3 nucleotides are TGTGCCAGCAGCTCCCGACTCGACAGGGCCAGCTACACCTTC. Using reference TRBV7-2 and TRBJ1-2 for the parts outside the CDR3, the full variable domain is GAGVSQSPSNKVTEKGKDVELRCDPISGHTALYWYRQSLGQGLEFLIYFQGNSAPDKSGLPSDRFSAERTGGSVSTLTIQRTQQEDSAVYLCASSSRLDRASYTFGSGTRLTVV.

This clonotype was recorded many times. The CDR3 DNA sequence: TGTGCCAGCAGAGCCGGGACTCTCTACGAGCAGTACTTC. This translates into CASRAGTLYEQYF. J is TRBJ2-7 and V is TRBV6-5; a weak D match, TRBD2 (6 bases). V lost 6 bases, J lost 3 bases, and 12 bases lay in between. Germline CDR1 and CDR2: MNHEY and SVGAGI. This CDR3 region has 13 residues.

In its sample, this clonotype was seen many times. This sequence joins TRBV6-2 or TRBV6-3 and TRBJ2-7; D not certain. Trimming took off 5 bases at V and 3 bases at J, with 11 bases between the two ends. This CDR3 spans 13 amino acids. Germline lookup yields CDR1 MNHEY and CDR2 SVGEGT. CDR3: CASSVTVYYEQYF. The DNA of the CDR3 is TGTGCCAGCAGTGTAACGGTCTACTACGAGCAGTACTTC.

This clonotype was recorded at least ten times. V is TRBV12-3 or TRBV12-4 and J is TRBJ1-6; D perhaps matches TRBD1 (5 bases). Trimming cost V 2 bases and J 10 bases, with 9 bases left between them. The CDR3 runs to 13 residues. This CDR3 reads CASSLRGESPLHF. CDR3 DNA: TGTGCCAGCAGTTTACGGGGGGAATCACCCCTCCACTTT.

This clonotype has more than one count but fewer than ten. One base away lies a much larger clone, so this may be a sequencing read error. Here the CDR3 DNA reads TGTGCCAGCAGCCAGAACAGAGACAATGAGCAGTACTTC. Translation gives CASSQNRDNEQYF. The chain uses TRBV4-2 and TRBJ2-5; D not resolved. CDR1 LGHNA and CDR2 YNFKEQ come from the germline V gene. Deletions cut 3 bases from V and 11 bases from J, with 16 bases between. The CDR3 runs 13 residues.

This clonotype appeared many times. V gene TRBV4-1 combines with J gene TRBJ2-1; D unresolved. V gave up 0 bases and J gave up 10 bases, with 19 bases separating them. The CDR3 runs 16 residues. Germline CDR1 and CDR2: MGHRA and YSYEKL. CDR3 nucleotide sequence: TGCGCCAGCAGCCAAGATCACGCGTCGAACGGTCTGGAGCAGTTCTTC. It codes for CASSQDHASNGLEQFF.

At least ten counts were recorded for this clonotype. The junction departs from germline at one end; a sequencing error may be responsible. The genes are TRBV5-1 and TRBJ2-5; tentatively, D is TRBD1 (6 bases). This CDR3 is 12 amino acids long. Germline assignment: CDR1 SGHRS and CDR2 YFSETQ. Here the CDR3 DNA reads TGTGCCAGCAGCTCGAGGGGGGAGACCCAGTACTTC. Translated: CASSSRGETQYF. Full variable domain (outside the CDR3, taken from reference TRBV5-1 and TRBJ2-5): KAGVTQTPRYLIKTRGQQVTLSCSPISGHRSVSWYQQTPGQGLQFLFEYFSETQRNKGNFPGRFSGRQFSNSRSEMNVSTLELGDSALYLCASSSRGETQYFGPGTRLLVL.

Only a few counts were recorded for this clonotype. The rearrangement links TRBV30 to TRBJ1-1, with a possible D match to TRBD1 (5 bases). The CDR3 totals 12 residues. Germline V gene sequence: CDR1 GTSNPN, CDR2 SVGIG (reference sequence). Trimming left V 1 base short and J 6 bases short, with 9 bases between. The CDR3 DNA follows: TGTGCCTGGAGTGAGGAGACAGCTGAAGCTTTCTTT. It encodes CAWSEETAEAFF. Using reference TRBV30 and TRBJ1-1 for the parts outside the CDR3, the full variable domain is SQTIHQWPATLVQPVGSPLSLECTVEGTSNPNLYWYRQAAGRGLQLLFYSVGIGQISSEVPQNLSASRPQDRQFILSSKKLLLSDSGFYLCAWSEETAEAFFGQGTRLTVV.

There are many counts of this clonotype. This chain links TRBV7-2 with TRBJ1-2, with D possibly matching TRBD1 (6 bases). V lost 7 bases and J 4 bases, leaving 10 bases between the germline ends. CDR1 and CDR2 from the germline V gene are SGHTA and FQGNSA. The CDR3 spans 12 residues. The CDR3 DNA reads as TGTGCCAGCACCGTGGGGGCCTATGGCTACACCTTC. Its translation is CASTVGAYGYTF.

In its sample, this clonotype was seen many times. This chain joins TRBV7-2 and TRBJ2-5; D uncertain. Trimming took 3 bases from V and 7 from J, leaving 9 bases between them. There are 12 residues in the CDR3. Germline loops: CDR1 SGHTA, CDR2 FQGNSA. In DNA form, the CDR3 reads TGTGCCAGCAGCTTGGGTCGTGGGACCCAGTACTTC. Translating it yields CASSLGRGTQYF. Using reference TRBV7-2 and TRBJ2-5 for the parts outside the CDR3, the full variable domain is GAGVSQSPSNKVTEKGKDVELRCDPISGHTALYWYRQSLGQGLEFLIYFQGNSAPDKSGLPSDRFSAERTGGSVSTLTIQRTQQEDSAVYLCASSLGRGTQYFGPGTRLLVL.

With regard to this clonotype: A much bigger clone sits one base away, suggesting this may be a read error. The chain has TRBV12-3 or TRBV12-4 and TRBJ2-1; 10 nucleotides agree with TRBD1. The V and J ends lost 5 bases and 10 bases, in that order; junction bases with no gene match: 8. The CDR3 extends over 14 amino acids. The CDR3 nucleotides are TGTGCCAGCAGTAAGAGACAGGGGGCCTACGAGCAGTTCTTC. It codes for CASSKRQGAYEQFF.

In this sample, this clonotype turned up a few times. This chain uses TRBV13 with TRBJ1-6, with D unclear. The CDR3 consists of 17 residues. The V gene's germline CDR1 is PRHDT and CDR2 FYEKMQ (reference sequence). The ends were cut back, 6 bases at V and 0 bases at J, with 15 bases in the middle. The CDR3 DNA follows: TGTGCCAGCAGAACAAGAGGAGGGAGCTCCTATAATTCACCCCTCCACTTT. Its protein product is CASRTRGGSSYNSPLHF.

At least ten counts were recorded for this clonotype. The chain recombines TRBV6-2 or TRBV6-3 with TRBJ2-2, with a possible D match to TRBD2 (6 bases). Germline V gene sequence: CDR1 MNHEY, CDR2 SVGEGT. The V and J ends lost 2 bases and 7 bases respectively, with 8 bases between them. The CDR3 totals 13 residues. For the CDR3, the DNA is TGTGCCAGCAGTTACGGGGACTTCGGGGAGCTGTTTTTT. As protein: CASSYGDFGELFF.

The V gene is TRBV28, the J gene TRBJ2-7, with TRBD2 matching over 7 bases. There are 17 residues in the CDR3. Germline lookup yields CDR1 MDHEN and CDR2 SYDVKM. With 2 bases clipped from V and 1 base from J, the junction kept 11 bases outside the gene matches. CDR3 bases: TGTGCCAGCAGTTTACCCCTCGCCCGGGAGGATTCCTACGAGCAGTACTTC. As protein: CASSLPLAREDSYEQYF.

Regarding this clonotype: With a much larger clone just one base away, this may be a read error. The chain is built from TRBV4-1 and TRBJ2-1, with TRBD2 as a possible D gene (6 bases). The germline V gene encodes CDR1 MGHRA and CDR2 YSYEKL. The CDR3 spans 12 residues. The V end was cut by 4 bases, the J end by 10 bases, with 11 bases between. The CDR3 loop reads CASSPLGGEQFF. Here the CDR3 DNA reads TGCGCCAGCAGCCCGCTTGGGGGGGAGCAGTTCTTC.

The V call is TRBV9, the J call TRBJ2-2; the D call may be TRBD1 or TRBD2 (5 bases each). Per germline, CDR1 SGDLS and CDR2 YYNGEE. With 4 bases removed from V and 0 bases from J, the gap between germline ends came to 7 bases. The CDR3 extends over 14 amino acids. The CDR3 loop is CASSRDPNTGELFF. The DNA for the CDR3 is TGTGCCAGCAGCCGGGACCCGAACACCGGGGAGCTGTTTTTT.

This clonotype was seen many times. The chain joins TRBV10-3 to TRBJ2-3; possibly TRBD1 or TRBD2 for D (5 bases each). V was clipped by 5 bases and J by 3 bases, with 15 bases between them. Germline V gene data show CDR1 as ENHRY and CDR2 as SYGVKD. This CDR3 has 15 residues. Here the CDR3 reads CAISITGTATDTQYF. CDR3 DNA: TGTGCCATCAGTATAACCGGGACCGCTACAGATACGCAGTATTTT.